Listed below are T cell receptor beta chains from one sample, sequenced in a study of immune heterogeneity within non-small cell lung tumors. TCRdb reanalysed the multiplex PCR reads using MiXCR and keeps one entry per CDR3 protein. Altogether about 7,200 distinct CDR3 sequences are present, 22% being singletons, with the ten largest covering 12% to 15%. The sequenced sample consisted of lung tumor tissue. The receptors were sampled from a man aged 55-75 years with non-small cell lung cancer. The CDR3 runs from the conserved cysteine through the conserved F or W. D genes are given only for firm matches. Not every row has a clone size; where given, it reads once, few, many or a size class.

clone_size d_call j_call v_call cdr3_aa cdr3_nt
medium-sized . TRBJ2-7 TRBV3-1 CASSQEGPRRGEQYF TGTGCCAGCAGCCAAGAGGGACCCCGCCGAGGGGAGCAGTACTTC
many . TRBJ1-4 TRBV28 CASSPWGELNEKLFF TGTGCCAGCAGCCCCTGGGGGGAACTTAATGAAAAACTGTTTTTT
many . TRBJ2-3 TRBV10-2 CASSLFVDTQYF TGCGCCAGCAGCCTCTTTGTGGATACGCAGTATTTT
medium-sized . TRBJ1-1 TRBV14 CASRGQPNTEAFF TGTGCCAGTAGAGGACAGCCGAACACTGAAGCTTTCTTT
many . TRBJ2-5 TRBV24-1 CATSESEETQYF TGTGCCACCAGTGAATCCGAGGAGACCCAGTACTTC
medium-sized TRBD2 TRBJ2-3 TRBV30 CAQTSGIRTDTQYF TGTGCCCAAACTAGCGGGATACGCACAGATACGCAGTATTTT
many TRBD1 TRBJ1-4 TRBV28 CASSSTDRGWEKLFF TGTGCCAGCAGTTCCACGGACAGGGGCTGGGAAAAACTGTTTTTT
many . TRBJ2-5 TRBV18 CASSPLLTVGIQETQYF TGTGCCAGCTCACCACTTTTGACCGTAGGGATACAAGAGACCCAGTACTTC
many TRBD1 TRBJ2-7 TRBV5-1 CASSLGSGTGGNYEQYF TGCGCCAGCAGCTTGGGAAGTGGGACAGGGGGTAACTACGAGCAGTACTTC
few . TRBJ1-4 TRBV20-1 CSAPQGANEKLFF TGCAGTGCCCCACAGGGTGCTAATGAAAAACTGTTTTTT
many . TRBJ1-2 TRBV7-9 CASSPDGPGGYTF TGTGCCAGCAGTCCTGATGGACCTGGTGGCTACACCTTC
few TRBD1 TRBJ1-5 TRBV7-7 CASSLAPPDRDVFDQPQHF TGTGCTAGCAGCCTAGCCCCCCCGGACAGGGATGTATTTGATCAGCCCCAGCATTTT
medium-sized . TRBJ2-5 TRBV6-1 CASSPRGQSLRETQYF TGTGCCAGCAGCCCTCGGGGGCAGTCATTGAGGGAGACCCAGTACTTC
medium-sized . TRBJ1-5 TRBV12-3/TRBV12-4 CASRATGSDQPQHF TGTGCCAGCAGGGCCACAGGGTCTGATCAGCCCCAGCATTTT
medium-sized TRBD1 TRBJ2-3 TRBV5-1 CASSLGLWTGVSVHTQYF TGCGCCAGCAGCTTGGGACTGTGGACAGGGGTATCGGTACATACGCAGTATTTT
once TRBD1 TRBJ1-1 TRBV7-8 CASSPSRTGEGRPTEAFF TGTGCCAGCAGCCCTTCCAGGACAGGCGAGGGGAGGCCCACTGAAGCTTTCTTT
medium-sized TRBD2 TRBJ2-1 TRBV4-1 CASSQPLAGGSGEQFF TGCGCCAGCAGCCAACCTCTAGCGGGAGGGTCGGGTGAGCAGTTCTTC
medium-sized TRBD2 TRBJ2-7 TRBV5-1 CASSLGLAVEVSYEQYF TGCGCCAGCAGCTTGGGACTAGCGGTAGAGGTCTCCTACGAGCAGTACTTC
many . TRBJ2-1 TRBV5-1 CASSLGTSYNEQFF TGCGCCAGCAGCTTAGGGACTTCCTACAATGAGCAGTTCTTC
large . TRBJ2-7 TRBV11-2 CASSLAGAAYEQYF TGTGCCAGCAGCTTGGCCGGGGCCGCCTACGAGCAGTACTTC
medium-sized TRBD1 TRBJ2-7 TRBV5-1 CASSSRTGSYEQYF TGCGCCAGCAGCTCTCGGACAGGGTCCTACGAGCAGTACTTC
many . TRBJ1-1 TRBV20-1 CSARFGPGRAFF TGCAGTGCTAGGTTCGGGCCAGGACGAGCTTTCTTT
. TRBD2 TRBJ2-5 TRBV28 CASQREGQVLSAQYF TGTGCAAGCCAGCGGGAGGGCCAGGTTCTTTCGGCCCAGTACTTC
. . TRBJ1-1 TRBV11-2 CASPGGDTEAFF TGTGCCTCCCCTGGGGGGGACACTGAAGCTTTCTTT
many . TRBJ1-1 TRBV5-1 CASSLAMGDHEAFF TGCGCCAGCAGCTTGGCCATGGGGGACCATGAAGCTTTCTTT
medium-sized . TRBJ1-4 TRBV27 CASKTPPGQLFF TGTGCCAGCAAGACACCACCTGGGCAACTGTTTTTT
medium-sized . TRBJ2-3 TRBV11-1 CASSLRYWDGTDTQYF TGTGCCAGCAGCTTACGGTACTGGGATGGTACAGATACGCAGTATTTT
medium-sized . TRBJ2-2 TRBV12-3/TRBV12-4 CASRSRATGELFF TGTGCCAGCCGATCCCGGGCCACCGGGGAGCTGTTTTTT
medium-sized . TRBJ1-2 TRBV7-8 CASSLGTQFYGYTF TGTGCCAGCAGCTTAGGCACGCAGTTCTATGGCTACACCTTC
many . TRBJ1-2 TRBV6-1 CASSYNRQSHDGYTF TGTGCCAGCAGTTACAACAGACAGTCTCACGATGGCTACACCTTC
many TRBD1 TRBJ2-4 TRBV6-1 CASSYTLPGQGASIQYF TGTGCCAGCAGTTATACCCTTCCCGGACAGGGGGCAAGCATTCAGTACTTC
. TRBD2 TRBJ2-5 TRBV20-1 CSVKTSGQETQYF TGCAGTGTCAAGACTAGCGGCCAAGAGACCCAGTACTTC
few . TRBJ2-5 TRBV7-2 CASSLDPGVFETQYF TGTGCCAGCAGCTTAGATCCGGGGGTTTTCGAGACCCAGTACTTC
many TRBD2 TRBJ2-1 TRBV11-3 CASSTREDEQFF TGTGCCAGCAGCACACGGGAGGATGAGCAGTTCTTC
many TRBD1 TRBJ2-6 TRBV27 CATAGTALAGANVLTF TGTGCTACAGCCGGGACAGCGCTAGCTGGGGCCAACGTCCTGACTTTC
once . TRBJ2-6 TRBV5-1 CASSGDRLLGSGANVLTF TGCGCCAGCAGCGGAGACAGGCTATTGGGCTCTGGGGCCAACGTCCTGACTTTC
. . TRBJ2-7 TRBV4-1 CASSRDSLLSYEQHF TGCGCCAGCAGCCGAGACAGCTTACTTTCCTACGAGCAGCACTTC
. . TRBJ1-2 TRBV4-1 CASIPLVQISNYGYTF TGCGCCAGCATCCCCCTCGTGCAGATATCTAACTATGGCTACACCTTC
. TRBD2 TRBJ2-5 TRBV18 CASSPLGAAGGETQYF TGTGCCAGCTCACCCCTGGGAGCAGCGGGAGGGGAGACCCAGTACTTC
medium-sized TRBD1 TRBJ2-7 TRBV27 CASRLTGTYEQYF TGTGCCAGCAGACTGACAGGGACCTACGAGCAGTACTTC
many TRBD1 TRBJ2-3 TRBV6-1 CASSITGTGGSDTQYF TGTGCCAGCAGCATAACCGGGACAGGGGGTTCAGATACGCAGTATTTT
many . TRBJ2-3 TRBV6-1 CASSEAVPDTQYF TGTGCCAGCAGTGAAGCCGTTCCAGATACGCAGTATTTT
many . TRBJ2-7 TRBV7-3 CASSPGPSYEQYF TGTGCCAGCAGCCCAGGTCCCTCCTACGAGCAGTACTTC
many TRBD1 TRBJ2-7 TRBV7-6 CASSLGQGINEQYF TGTGCCAGCAGCCTGGGACAGGGTATCAACGAGCAGTACTTC
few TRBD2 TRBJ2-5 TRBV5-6 CASSPPGTSGGTQYF TGTGCCAGCAGCCCCCCTGGGACTAGCGGGGGGACCCAGTACTTC
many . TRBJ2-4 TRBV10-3 CAISESRGGLVDIQYF TGTGCCATCAGTGAGTCTAGGGGGGGCCTGGTGGACATTCAGTACTTC
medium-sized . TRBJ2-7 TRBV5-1 CASSLYQPYEQYF TGCGCCAGCAGCTTATACCAGCCCTACGAGCAGTACTTC
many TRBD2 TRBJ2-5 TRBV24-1 CATSDLHAGDRETQYF TGTGCCACCAGTGATTTGCATGCGGGGGACCGAGAGACCCAGTACTTC
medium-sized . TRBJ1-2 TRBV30 CAWTPGNIYGYTF TGTGCCTGGACCCCCGGCAATATTTATGGCTACACCTTC
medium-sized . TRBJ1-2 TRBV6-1 CASGNYGYTF TGTGCCAGCGGGAACTATGGCTACACCTTC
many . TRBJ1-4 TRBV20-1 CSARTGMSEKLFF TGCAGTGCTAGGACAGGAATGAGCGAAAAACTGTTTTTT
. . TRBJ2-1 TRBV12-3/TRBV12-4 CASSLGGAPHNEQFF TGTGCCAGCAGTTTAGGTGGAGCCCCACACAATGAGCAGTTCTTC
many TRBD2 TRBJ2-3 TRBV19 CASSIGSSRLAGGTDTQYF TGTGCCAGTAGTATAGGCTCCTCCCGACTAGCGGGAGGGACAGATACGCAGTATTTT
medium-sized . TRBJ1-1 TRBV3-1 CASSPEGGTEAFF TGTGCCAGCAGCCCCGAAGGTGGCACTGAAGCTTTCTTT
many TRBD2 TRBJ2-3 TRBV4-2 CASSQGLAVTDTQYF TGTGCCAGCAGCCAAGGACTAGCGGTCACAGATACGCAGTATTTT
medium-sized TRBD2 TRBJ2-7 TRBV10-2 CASSEREGILTYEQYF TGCGCCAGCAGCGAGCGGGAGGGTATTTTAACCTACGAGCAGTACTTC
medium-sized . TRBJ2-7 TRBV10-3 CAISEGGYSYEQYF TGTGCCATCAGTGAGGGTGGGTACTCCTACGAGCAGTACTTC
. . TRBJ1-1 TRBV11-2 CASSLDSRTEAFF TGTGCCAGCAGCTTAGATTCTCGCACTGAAGCTTTCTTT
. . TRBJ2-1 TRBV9 CASSVDFPSYNEQFF TGTGCCAGCAGCGTAGACTTCCCCTCCTACAATGAGCAGTTCTTC
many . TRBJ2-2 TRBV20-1 CSARDPSEGTGELFF TGCAGTGCTAGAGATCCTAGCGAGGGGACCGGGGAGCTGTTTTTT